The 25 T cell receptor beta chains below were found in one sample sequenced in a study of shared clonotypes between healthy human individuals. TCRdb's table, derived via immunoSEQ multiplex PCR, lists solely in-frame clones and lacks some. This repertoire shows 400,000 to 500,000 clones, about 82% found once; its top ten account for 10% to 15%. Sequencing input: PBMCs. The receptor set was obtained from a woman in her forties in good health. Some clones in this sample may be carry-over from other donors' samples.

In DNA, the CDR3 is TGTGCCATCGGCGGGACAGGGGACAATGAGCAGTTCTTC. Its translation is CAIGGTGDNEQFF. The gene calls are TRBV10-3 and TRBJ2-1; 10 bases are a match to TRBD1. CDR1 is ENHRY and CDR2 is SYGVKD in the germline V gene. The CDR3 covers 13 residues. Trimming removed 8 bases from V and 5 bases from J; junction bases left unmatched: 3.

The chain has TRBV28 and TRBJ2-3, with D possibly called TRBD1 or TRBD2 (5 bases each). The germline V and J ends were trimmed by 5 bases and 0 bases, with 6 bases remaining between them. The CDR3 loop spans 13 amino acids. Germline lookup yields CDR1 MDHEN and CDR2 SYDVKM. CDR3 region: CASSGDSTDTQYF. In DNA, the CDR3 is TGTGCCAGCAGTGGGGACAGCACAGATACGCAGTATTTT.

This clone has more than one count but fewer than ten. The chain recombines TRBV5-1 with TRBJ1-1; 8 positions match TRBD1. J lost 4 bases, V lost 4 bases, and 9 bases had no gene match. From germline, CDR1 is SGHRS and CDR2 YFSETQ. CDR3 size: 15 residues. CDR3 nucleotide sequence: TGCGCCAGCAGCCTCGGACAGGGTCTGGCCACTGAAGCTTTCTTT. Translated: CASSLGQGLATEAFF.

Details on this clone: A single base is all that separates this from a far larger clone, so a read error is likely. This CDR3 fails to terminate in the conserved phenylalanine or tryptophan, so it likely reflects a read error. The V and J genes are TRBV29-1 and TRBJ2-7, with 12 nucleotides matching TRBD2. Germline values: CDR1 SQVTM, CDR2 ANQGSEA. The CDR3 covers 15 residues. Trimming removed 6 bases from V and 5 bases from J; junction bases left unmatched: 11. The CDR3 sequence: CSVEGLAGGPNEQYL. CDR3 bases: TGCAGCGTGGAGGGTCTAGCGGGAGGGCCCAACGAGCAGTACCTC.

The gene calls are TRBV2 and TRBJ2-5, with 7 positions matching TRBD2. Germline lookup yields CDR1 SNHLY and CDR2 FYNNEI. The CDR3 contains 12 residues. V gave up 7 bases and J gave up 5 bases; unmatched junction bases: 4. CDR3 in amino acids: CASKAGGETQYF. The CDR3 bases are TGTGCCAGCAAGGCCGGGGGGGAGACCCAGTACTTC.

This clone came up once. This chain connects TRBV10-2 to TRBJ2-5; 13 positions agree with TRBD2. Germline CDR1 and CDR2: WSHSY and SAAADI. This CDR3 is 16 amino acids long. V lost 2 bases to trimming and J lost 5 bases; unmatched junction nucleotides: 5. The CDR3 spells CASSETSGRAVETQYF. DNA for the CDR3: TGCGCCAGCAGTGAGACTAGCGGGAGGGCCGTTGAGACCCAGTACTTC.

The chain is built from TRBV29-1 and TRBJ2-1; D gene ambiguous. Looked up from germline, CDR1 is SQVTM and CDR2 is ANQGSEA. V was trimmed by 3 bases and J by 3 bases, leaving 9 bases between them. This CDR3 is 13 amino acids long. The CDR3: CSVERPIYNEQFF. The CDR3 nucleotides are TGCAGCGTTGAGAGGCCTATCTACAATGAGCAGTTCTTC.

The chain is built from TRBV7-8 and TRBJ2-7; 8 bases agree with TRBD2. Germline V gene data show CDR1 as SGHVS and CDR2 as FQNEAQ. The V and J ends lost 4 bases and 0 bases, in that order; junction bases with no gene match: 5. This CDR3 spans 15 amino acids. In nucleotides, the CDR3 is TGTGCCAGCAGCTCCGTGGGGACTAGCTCCTACGAGCAGTACTTC. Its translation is CASSSVGTSSYEQYF.

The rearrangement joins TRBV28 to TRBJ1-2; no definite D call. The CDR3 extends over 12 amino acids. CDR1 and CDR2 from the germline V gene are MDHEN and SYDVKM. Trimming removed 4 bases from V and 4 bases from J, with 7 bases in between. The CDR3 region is CASSSRGYGYTF. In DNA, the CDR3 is TGTGCCAGCAGTTCCCGGGGCTATGGCTACACCTTC.

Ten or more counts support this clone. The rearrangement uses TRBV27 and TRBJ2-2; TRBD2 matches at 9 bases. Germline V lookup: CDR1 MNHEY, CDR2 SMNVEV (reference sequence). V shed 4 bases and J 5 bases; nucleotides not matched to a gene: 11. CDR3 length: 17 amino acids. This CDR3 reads CASSSPSGERWTGELFF. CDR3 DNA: TGTGCCAGCAGTTCCCCTAGCGGGGAGAGGTGGACCGGGGAGCTGTTTTTT.

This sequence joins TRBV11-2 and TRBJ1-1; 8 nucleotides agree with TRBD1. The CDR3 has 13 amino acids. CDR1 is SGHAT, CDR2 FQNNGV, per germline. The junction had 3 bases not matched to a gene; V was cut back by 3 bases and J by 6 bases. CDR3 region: CASSLDREAEAFF. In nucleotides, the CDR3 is TGTGCCAGCAGCTTGGACAGGGAAGCTGAAGCTTTCTTT. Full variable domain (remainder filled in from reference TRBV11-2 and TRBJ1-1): EAGVAQSPRYKIIEKRQSVAFWCNPISGHATLYWYQQILGQGPKLLIQFQNNGVVDDSQLPKDRFSAERLKGVDSTLKIQPAKLEDSAVYLCASSLDREAEAFFGQGTRLTVV.

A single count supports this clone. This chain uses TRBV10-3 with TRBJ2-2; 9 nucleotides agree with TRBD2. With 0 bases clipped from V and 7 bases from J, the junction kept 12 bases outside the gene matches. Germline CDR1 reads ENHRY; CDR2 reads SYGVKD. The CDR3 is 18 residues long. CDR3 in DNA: TGTGCCATCAGTGAGTCGACTGGCGGGAGGGCCTCAATCGGGGAGCTGTTTTTT. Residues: CAISESTGGRASIGELFF.

The CDR3 region is CASKPPGGYEQFF. The CDR3 region has the DNA TGTGCCAGCAAACCGCCGGGAGGATACGAGCAGTTCTTC. This chain links TRBV6-1 with TRBJ2-1, with 7 bases aligning to TRBD2. The CDR3 consists of 13 residues. Trimming took 7 bases from V and 10 from J; bases not matched to a gene: 10. Germline V gene sequence: CDR1 MNHNS, CDR2 SASEGT.

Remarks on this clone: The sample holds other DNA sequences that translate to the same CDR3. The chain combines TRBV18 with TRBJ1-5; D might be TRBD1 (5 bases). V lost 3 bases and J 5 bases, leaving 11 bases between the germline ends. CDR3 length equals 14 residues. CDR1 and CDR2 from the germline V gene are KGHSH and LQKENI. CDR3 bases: TGTGCCAGCTCACCCCGGGGGGGGGATCAGCCCCAGCATTTT. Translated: CASSPRGGDQPQHF.

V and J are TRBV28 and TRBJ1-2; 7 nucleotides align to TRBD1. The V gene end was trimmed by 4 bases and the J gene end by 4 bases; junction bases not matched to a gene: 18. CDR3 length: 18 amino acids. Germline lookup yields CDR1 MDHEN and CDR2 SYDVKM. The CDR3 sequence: CASSSSGTASSSIYGYTF. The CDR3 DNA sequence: TGTGCCAGCAGTTCGTCCGGGACAGCTTCGTCCTCGATCTATGGCTACACCTTC.

In DNA, the CDR3 is TGTGCCAGCAGCTTAGCCCCCCTAGCGGGAGGGTACAATGAGCAGTTCTTC. This sequence encodes CASSLAPLAGGYNEQFF. The V call is TRBV7-2, the J call TRBJ2-1, with TRBD2 matching over 12 bases. V trimming: 0 bases; J trimming: 4 bases; junction bases outside the gene matches: 4. Looked up from germline, CDR1 is SGHTA and CDR2 is FQGNSA. This CDR3 spans 17 amino acids.

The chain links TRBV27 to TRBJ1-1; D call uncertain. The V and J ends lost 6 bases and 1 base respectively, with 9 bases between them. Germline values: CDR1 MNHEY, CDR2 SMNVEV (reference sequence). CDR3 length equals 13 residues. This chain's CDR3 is CASSRGRNTEAFF. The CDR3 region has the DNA TGTGCCAGCAGCCGAGGGCGGAACACTGAAGCTTTCTTT.

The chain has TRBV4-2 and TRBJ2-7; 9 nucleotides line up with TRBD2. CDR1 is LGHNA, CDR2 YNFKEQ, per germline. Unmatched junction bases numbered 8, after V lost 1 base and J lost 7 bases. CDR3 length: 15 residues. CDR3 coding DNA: TGTGCCAGCAGCCAAGTTTTTAGTGGACTAGCGGAGCAGTACTTC. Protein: CASSQVFSGLAEQYF.

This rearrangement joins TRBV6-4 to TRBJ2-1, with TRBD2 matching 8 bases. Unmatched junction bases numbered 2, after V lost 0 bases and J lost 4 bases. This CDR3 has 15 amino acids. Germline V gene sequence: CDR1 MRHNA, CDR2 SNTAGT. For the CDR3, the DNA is TGTGCCAGCAGTGACTCTCCGGGAGGGTACAATGAGCAGTTCTTC. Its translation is CASSDSPGGYNEQFF.

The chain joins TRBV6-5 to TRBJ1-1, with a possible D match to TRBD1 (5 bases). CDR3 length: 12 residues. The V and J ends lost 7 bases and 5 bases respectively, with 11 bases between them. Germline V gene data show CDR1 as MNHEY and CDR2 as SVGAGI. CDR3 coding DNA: TGTGCCAGCAAGAGGGGAGGGACTGAAGCTTTCTTT. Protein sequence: CASKRGGTEAFF.

The CDR3 spells CASSLGLATTDTQYF. CDR3 nucleotide sequence: TGCGCCAGCAGCCTCGGACTAGCGACTACAGATACGCAGTATTTT. This sequence joins TRBV4-3 and TRBJ2-3, with 9 positions matching TRBD2. The CDR3 sequence is 15 residues long. V trimming: 4 bases; J trimming: 3 bases; junction bases outside the gene matches: 5. CDR1 is LGHNA and CDR2 is YSLEER in the germline V gene.

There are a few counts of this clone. As DNA, the CDR3 is TGTGCCAGCAGAACACAGGGGGAGGACGAGCAGTACTTC. Translating gives CASRTQGEDEQYF. The V call is TRBV6-1, the J call TRBJ2-7; the match to TRBD1 covers 8 bases. From germline, CDR1 is MNHNS and CDR2 SASEGT. The CDR3 runs 13 residues. V trimming: 6 bases; J trimming: 5 bases; junction bases outside the gene matches: 6.

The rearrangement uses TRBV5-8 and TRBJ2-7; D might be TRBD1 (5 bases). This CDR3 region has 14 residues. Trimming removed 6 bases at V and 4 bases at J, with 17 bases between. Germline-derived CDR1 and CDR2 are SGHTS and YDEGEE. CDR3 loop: CASNFGRGGYEQYF. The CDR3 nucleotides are TGTGCCAGCAACTTCGGAAGGGGTGGTTACGAGCAGTACTTC.

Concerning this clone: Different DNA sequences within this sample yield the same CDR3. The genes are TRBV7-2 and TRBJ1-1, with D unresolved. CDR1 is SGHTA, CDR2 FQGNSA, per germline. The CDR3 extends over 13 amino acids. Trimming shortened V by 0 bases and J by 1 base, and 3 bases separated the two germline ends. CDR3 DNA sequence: TGTGCCAGCAGCTTAGCAAGGAACACTGAAGCTTTCTTT. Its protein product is CASSLARNTEAFF.

CDR3 in DNA: TGTGCCAGCAGTCGAACAGGGGAAGGTGGAAACACCATATATTTT. This sequence encodes CASSRTGEGGNTIYF. The chain joins TRBV6-5 to TRBJ1-3, with TRBD1 matching over 7 bases. The length of the CDR3 is 15 residues. Trimming cost V 5 bases and J 3 bases; bases outside gene matches: 7. From germline, CDR1 is MNHEY and CDR2 SVGAGI.